Sequencing of this T cell receptor beta chain was carried out in a study of blood T cell repertoires in COVID-19. Profiling relied on immunoSEQ multiplex PCR, and the TCRdb table lists in-frame clones only, not all of them. Of 250,000 or so clones listed, 84% were seen once; the top ten hold 1.5%. Germline values: CDR1 SGHVS, CDR2 FQNEAQ. The V segment lost 0 bases and the J segment 2 bases; nucleotides outside the gene matches: 9. The CDR3 contains 17 residues. Sequenced material: peripheral blood. The rearrangement uses TRBV7-8 and TRBJ1-2; 7 nucleotides match TRBD1. This clonotype originated in a woman aged 40 to 50 who had recovered from COVID-19. This CDR3 reads CASSLASQGDMNYGYTF. In DNA form, the CDR3 reads TGTGCCAGCAGCTTAGCCTCCCAGGGGGACATGAACTATGGCTACACCTTC.